This T cell receptor beta chain is drawn from a study of cytomegalovirus exposure and HLA in healthy donors. Study-wide results and limits: Most CMV-associated TCR beta chains appeared HLA-restricted in a later analysis. Earlier findings revealed that most TCR beta V segments proved productive either about 90% or about 30% of the time.

This clone appeared a few times. Its cognate antigen is unknown. Whether this donor was CMV seropositive was not recorded. The V and J ends lost 0 bases and 0 bases respectively, with 6 bases between them. Germline-derived CDR1 and CDR2 are SGHRS and YFSETQ. The CDR3 totals 14 residues. The PCR used 60 Vbeta and 13 Jbeta primers. The protocol was immunoSEQ multiplex PCR, while the TCRdb copy is restricted to in-frame clones and leaves out a portion. Found here are 200,000 to 250,000 clones, 70% to 90% of them singletons; the top ten hold around 1.4%. Sequencing was carried out using PBMCs. The chain links TRBV5-1 to TRBJ1-1, with D maybe TRBD1 (5 bases). The sequence derives from a human donor in good health. CDR3 DNA: TGCGCCAGCAGCTTGGACAGGTTGAACACTGAAGCTTTCTTT. Its translation is CASSLDRLNTEAFF.